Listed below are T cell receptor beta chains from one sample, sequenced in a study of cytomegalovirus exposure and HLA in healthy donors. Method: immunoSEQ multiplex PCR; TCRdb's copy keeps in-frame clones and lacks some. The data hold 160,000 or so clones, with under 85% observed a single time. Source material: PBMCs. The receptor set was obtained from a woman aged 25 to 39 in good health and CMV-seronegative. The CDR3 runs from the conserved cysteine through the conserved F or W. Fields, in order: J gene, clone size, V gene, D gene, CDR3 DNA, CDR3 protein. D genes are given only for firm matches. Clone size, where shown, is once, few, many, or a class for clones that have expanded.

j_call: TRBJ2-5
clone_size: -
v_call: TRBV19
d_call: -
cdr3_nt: TGTGCCAGCTCCGACAGACAAGAGACCCAGTACTTC
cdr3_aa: CASSDRQETQYF

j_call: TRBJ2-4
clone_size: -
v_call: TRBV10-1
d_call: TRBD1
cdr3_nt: TGCGCCAGCAGAGCCGGGACAGGGGGCGAACTAGCCAAAAACATTCAGTACTTC
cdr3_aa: CASRAGTGGELAKNIQYF

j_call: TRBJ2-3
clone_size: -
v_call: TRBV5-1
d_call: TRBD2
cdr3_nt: TGCGCCAGCAGCAAGACTAGCGGGGGGTTCCCAGATACGCAGTATTTT
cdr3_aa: CASSKTSGGFPDTQYF

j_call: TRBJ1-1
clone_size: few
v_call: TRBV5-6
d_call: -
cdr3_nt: TGTGCCAGCAGCTCACGGGTGAGGGCTGAAGCTTTCTTT
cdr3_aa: CASSSRVRAEAFF

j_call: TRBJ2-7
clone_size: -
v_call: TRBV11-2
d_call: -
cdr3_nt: TGTGCCAGCAGCGCAGTGGGCCTGGGTGGCTACGAGCAGTACTTC
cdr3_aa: CASSAVGLGGYEQYF

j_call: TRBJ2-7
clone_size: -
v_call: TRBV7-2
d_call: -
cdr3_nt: TGTGCCAGCAGCTTAGGGGGGCCCTACGAGCAGTACTTC
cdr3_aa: CASSLGGPYEQYF

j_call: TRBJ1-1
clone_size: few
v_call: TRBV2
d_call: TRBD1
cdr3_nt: TGTGCCAGCCGCGGGACGGGACAGGGTGACTTAACCACTGAAGCTTTCTTT
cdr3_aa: CASRGTGQGDLTTEAFF

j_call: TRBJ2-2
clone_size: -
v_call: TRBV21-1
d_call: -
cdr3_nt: TGTGCCAGCAGCAAAACTATTTCCGGGGAGCTGTTTTTT
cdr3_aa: CASSKTISGELFF

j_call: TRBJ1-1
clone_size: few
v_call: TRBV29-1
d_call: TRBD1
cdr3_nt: TGCAGCGTTGTCGGGACAGGGGGGTTTGCGGCTTTCTTT
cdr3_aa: CSVVGTGGFAAFF

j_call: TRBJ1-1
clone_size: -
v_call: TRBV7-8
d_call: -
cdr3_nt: TGTGCCAGCAGCCCCGTTACAGGGAACACTGAAGCTTTCTTT
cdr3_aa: CASSPVTGNTEAFF

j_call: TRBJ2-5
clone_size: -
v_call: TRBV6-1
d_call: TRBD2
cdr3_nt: TGTGCCAGCAGTGGGAACCAGCGGGGGCTCGGAGAGACCCAGTACTTC
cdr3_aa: CASSGNQRGLGETQYF

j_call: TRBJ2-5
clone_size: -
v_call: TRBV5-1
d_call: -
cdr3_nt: TGCGCCAGCAGCTTTACTTCGCGTCGCGGGTTGGAGACCCAGTACTTC
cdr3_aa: CASSFTSRRGLETQYF

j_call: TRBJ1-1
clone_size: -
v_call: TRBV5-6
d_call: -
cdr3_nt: TGTGCCAGCAGCTTGCAGGTTATGAACACTGAAGCTTTCTTT
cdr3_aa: CASSLQVMNTEAFF

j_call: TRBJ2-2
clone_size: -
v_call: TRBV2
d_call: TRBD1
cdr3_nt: TGTGCCAGCAGGGACAGGGACACCGGGGAGCTGTTTTTT
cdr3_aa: CASRDRDTGELFF

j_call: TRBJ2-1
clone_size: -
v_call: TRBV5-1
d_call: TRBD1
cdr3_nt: TGCGCCAGCAGTTTAAGAGGACAGGGGGCCGATGAGCAGTTCTTC
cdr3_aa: CASSLRGQGADEQFF

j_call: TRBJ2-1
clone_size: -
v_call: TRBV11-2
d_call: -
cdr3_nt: TGTGCCAGCAGGAGCGTCTTTGTCCCCAATGAGCAGTTCTTC
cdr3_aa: CASRSVFVPNEQFF

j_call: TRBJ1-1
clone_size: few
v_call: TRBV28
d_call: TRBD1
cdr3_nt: TGTGCCAGCAGCCCAGGGGGCGCTTTGGACACTGAAGCTTTCTTT
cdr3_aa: CASSPGGALDTEAFF

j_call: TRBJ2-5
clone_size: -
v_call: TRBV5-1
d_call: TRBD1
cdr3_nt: TGCGCCAGCAGCTTGGGGGACAGGGTGAAAGAGACCCAGTACTTC
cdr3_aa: CASSLGDRVKETQYF

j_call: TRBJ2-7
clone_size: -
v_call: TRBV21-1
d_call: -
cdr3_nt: TGTGCCAGCAGCAAAGGGGAGACAGCGGGGGGTGAAAGCTCCTACGAGCAGTACTTC
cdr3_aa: CASSKGETAGGESSYEQYF

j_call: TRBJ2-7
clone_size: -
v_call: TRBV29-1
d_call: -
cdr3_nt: TGCAGCGTTGAGGCTTCCAGCTCCTACGAGCAGTACTTC
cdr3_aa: CSVEASSSYEQYF

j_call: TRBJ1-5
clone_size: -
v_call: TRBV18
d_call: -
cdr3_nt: TGTGCCAGCTCACCTCAGGGCTACCCCTCCAATCAGCCCCAGCATTTT
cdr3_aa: CASSPQGYPSNQPQHF

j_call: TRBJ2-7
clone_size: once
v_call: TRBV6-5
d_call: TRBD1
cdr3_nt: TGTGCCAGCAGTTACGAAGGGACAGGGCTGTCCTACGAGCAGTACTTC
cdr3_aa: CASSYEGTGLSYEQYF

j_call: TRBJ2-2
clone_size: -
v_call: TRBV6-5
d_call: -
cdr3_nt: TGTGCCAGCAGTTCAAGACTAGAGAACACCGGGGAGCTGTTTTTT
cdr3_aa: CASSSRLENTGELFF

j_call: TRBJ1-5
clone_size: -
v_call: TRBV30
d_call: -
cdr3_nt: TGTGCCTGGAGTACAGGGTTGAGCAATCAGCCCCAGCATTTT
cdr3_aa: CAWSTGLSNQPQHF

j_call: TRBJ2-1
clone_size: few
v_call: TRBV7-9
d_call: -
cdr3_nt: TGTGCCTCGGGGCGGACAGCCATGTACAATGAGCAGTTCTTC
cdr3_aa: CASGRTAMYNEQFF

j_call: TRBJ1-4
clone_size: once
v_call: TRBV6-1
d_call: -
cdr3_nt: TGTGCCAGCAGTGAAGGGTACTTTTATGAAAAACTGTTTTTT
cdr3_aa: CASSEGYFYEKLFF

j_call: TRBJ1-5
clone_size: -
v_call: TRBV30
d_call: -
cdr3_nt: TGTGCCTGGAGTTCAGGGGTTAACCAGCCCCAGCATTTT
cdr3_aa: CAWSSGVNQPQHF

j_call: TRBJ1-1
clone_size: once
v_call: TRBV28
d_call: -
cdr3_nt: TGTGCCAGCAGTTCTGAGGGAACTGAAGCTTTCTTT
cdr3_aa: CASSSEGTEAFF

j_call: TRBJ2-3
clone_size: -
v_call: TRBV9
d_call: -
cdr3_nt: TGTGCCAGTGCCCCGGGACAAGGCACAGATACGCAGTATTTT
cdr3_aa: CASAPGQGTDTQYF

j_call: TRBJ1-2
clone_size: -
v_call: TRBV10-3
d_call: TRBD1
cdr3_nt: TGTGCCATCATTCGCAGGGGACAGGGAGCGACCGAGTATGGCTACACCTTC
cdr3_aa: CAIIRRGQGATEYGYTF

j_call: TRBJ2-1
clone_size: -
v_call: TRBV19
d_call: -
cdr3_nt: TGTGCCAGTACCCCGGGGGTTAGCTCCTACAATGAGCAGTTCTTC
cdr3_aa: CASTPGVSSYNEQFF

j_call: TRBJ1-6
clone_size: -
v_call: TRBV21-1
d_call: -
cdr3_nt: TGTGCCAGCAGCAACCGGGCAGGGGCCCTAAATTCACCCCTCCACTTT
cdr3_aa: CASSNRAGALNSPLHF

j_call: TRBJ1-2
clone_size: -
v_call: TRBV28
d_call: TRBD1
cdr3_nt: TGTGCCAGCAGCTCCGGACAGGGCCACTATGGCTACACCTTC
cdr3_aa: CASSSGQGHYGYTF

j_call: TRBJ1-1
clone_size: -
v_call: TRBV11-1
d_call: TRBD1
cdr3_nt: TGTGCCAGCAGCTCCGACAGGGGGCGGACTGAAGCTTTCTTT
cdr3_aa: CASSSDRGRTEAFF

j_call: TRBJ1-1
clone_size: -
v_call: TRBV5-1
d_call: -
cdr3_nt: TGCGCCAGCAGTTCTATGTCAGGGATAAACACTGAAGCTTTCTTT
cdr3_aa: CASSSMSGINTEAFF

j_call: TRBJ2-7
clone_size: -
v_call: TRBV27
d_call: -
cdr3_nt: TGTGCCAGCAGTCGTTGGGGAGCTTACGAGCAGTACTTC
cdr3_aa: CASSRWGAYEQYF

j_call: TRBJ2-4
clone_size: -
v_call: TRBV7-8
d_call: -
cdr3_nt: TGTGCCAGCAGCCTCGGGGCCAAAAACATTCAGTACTTC
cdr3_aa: CASSLGAKNIQYF

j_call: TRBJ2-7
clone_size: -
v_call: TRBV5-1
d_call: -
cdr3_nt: TGCGCCAGCAGCTTGGGAGGTAGCGTCTCCTACGAGCAGTACTTC
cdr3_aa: CASSLGGSVSYEQYF

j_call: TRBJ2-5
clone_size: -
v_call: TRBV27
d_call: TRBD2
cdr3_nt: TGTGCCAGCAGTTCCTGGACTAGCGGGGAAGAGACCCAGTACTTC
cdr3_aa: CASSSWTSGEETQYF

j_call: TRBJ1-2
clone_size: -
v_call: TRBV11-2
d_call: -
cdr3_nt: TGTGCCAGCAGCTTAGGGGGGGTCGGGGACGGCTACACCTTC
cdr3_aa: CASSLGGVGDGYTF

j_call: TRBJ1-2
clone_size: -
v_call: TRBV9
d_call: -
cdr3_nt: TGTGCCAGCAGCGTAGTAGTGAGCACAGGGACTGGCTACACCTTC
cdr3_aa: CASSVVVSTGTGYTF

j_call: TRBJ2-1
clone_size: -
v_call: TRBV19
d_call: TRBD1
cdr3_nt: TGTGCCAGTAGTATAGCCGGACAGGGGAGCAATGGGCAGTTCTTC
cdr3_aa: CASSIAGQGSNGQFF

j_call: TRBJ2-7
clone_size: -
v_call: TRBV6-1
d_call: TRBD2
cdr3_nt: TGTGCCAGCAGTCGGGCTAGCGGCGGCGAGCAGTACTTC
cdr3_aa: CASSRASGGEQYF

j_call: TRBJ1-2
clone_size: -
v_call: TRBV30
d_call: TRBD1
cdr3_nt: TGTGCCTGGAGTGTACTGGCAGGGGGCTCTGGCTACACCTTC
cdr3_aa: CAWSVLAGGSGYTF

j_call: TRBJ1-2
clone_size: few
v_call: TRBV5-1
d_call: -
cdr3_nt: TGCGCCAGCAGGCCCGGGACACAGAACTATGGCTACACCTTC
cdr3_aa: CASRPGTQNYGYTF

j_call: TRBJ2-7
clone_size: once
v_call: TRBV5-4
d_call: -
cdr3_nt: TGTGCCAGCAGCTTGTGGGACTCCACCTACGAGCAGTACTTC
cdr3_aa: CASSLWDSTYEQYF

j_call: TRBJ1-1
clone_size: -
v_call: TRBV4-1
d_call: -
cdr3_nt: TGCGCCAGCAGCCAAGAGACAGCCATTCGTTTTGGTGAAGCTTTCTTT
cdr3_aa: CASSQETAIRFGEAFF

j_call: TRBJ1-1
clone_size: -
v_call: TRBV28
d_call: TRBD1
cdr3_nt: TGTGCCAGCAGTTTACCCCTCCAAGGACAGGGGTACACTGAAGCTTTCTTT
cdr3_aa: CASSLPLQGQGYTEAFF

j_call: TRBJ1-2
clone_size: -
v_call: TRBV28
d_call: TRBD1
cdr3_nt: TGTGCCAGCAGTATGTTAGGGGGCGGTGGCTACACCTTC
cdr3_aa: CASSMLGGGGYTF

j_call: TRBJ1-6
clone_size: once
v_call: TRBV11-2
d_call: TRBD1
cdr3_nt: TGTGCCAGCAGCTTAAGGACAGGGCTGAATTCACCCCTCCACTTT
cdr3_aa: CASSLRTGLNSPLHF

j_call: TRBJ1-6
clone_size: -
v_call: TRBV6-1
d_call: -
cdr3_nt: TGTGCCAGCAGACCGGGGACTTATAATTCACCCCTCCACTTT
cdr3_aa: CASRPGTYNSPLHF

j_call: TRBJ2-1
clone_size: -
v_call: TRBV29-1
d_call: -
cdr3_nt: TGCAGCGTTGGGCCCAACTCCTACAATGAGCAGTTCTTC
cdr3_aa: CSVGPNSYNEQFF

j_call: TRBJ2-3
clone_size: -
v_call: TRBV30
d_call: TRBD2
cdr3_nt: TGTGCCTGGAGTGTTACCGGGGGGACCTTTAGCACAGATACGCAGTATTTT
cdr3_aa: CAWSVTGGTFSTDTQYF

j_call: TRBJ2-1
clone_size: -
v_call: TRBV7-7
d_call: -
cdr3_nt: TGTGCCAGCAGCTTGTGGGGAGACAATGAGCAGTTCTTC
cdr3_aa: CASSLWGDNEQFF

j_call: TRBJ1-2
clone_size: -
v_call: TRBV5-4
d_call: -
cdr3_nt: TGTGCCAGCAGCTTCCCAACAGGGAAAACTAACTATGGCTACACCTTC
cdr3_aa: CASSFPTGKTNYGYTF

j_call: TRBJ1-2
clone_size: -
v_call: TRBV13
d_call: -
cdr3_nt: TGTGCCAGCAGCTCGGAAAACAGACAACTCTATGGCTACACCTTC
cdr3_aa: CASSSENRQLYGYTF

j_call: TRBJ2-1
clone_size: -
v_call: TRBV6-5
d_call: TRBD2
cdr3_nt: TGTGCCAGCAGTCTACCGGGACTAGAGCAGTTCTTC
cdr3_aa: CASSLPGLEQFF

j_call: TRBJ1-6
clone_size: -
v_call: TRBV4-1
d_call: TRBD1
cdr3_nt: TGCGCCAGCAGCCAAGTGACAGGGGTTTCACCCCTCCACTTT
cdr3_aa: CASSQVTGVSPLHF

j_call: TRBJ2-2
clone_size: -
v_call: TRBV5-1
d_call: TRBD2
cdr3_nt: TGCGCCAGCAGCAGTAGCGGGGGGTCCCGCGGGGAGCTGTTTTTT
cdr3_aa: CASSSSGGSRGELFF

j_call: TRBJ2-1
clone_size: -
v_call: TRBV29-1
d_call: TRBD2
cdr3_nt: TGCAGCGCCATTAGCGGGGTGATCTACAATGAGCAGTTCTTC
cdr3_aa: CSAISGVIYNEQFF